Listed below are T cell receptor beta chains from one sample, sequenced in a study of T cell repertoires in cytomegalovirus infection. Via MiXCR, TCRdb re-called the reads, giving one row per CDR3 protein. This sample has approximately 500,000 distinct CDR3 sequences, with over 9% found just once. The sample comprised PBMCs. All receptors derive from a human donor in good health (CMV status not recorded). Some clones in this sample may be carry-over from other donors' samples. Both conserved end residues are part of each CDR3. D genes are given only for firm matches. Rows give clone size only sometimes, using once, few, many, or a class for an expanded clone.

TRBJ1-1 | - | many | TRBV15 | TGTGCCACCAGCACAGGCGTTATAATGAACACTGAAGCTTTCTTT | CATSTGVIMNTEAFF
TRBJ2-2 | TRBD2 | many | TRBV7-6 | TGTGCCAGCAGCGAAACGGGACTTGTGGGGGGGACCGGGGAGCTGTTTTTT | CASSETGLVGGTGELFF
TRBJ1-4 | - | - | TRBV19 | TGTGCCAGTAGTGTCCCGGGACGGCTTAATGAAAAACTGTTTTTT | CASSVPGRLNEKLFF
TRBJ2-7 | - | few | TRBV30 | TGTGCCTGGAAGACCGGGCCCTACGAGCAGTACTTC | CAWKTGPYEQYF
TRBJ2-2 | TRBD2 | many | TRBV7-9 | TGTGCCAGCAGCTCCAGGACTAGCGGTTACACCGGGGAGCTGTTTTTT | CASSSRTSGYTGELFF
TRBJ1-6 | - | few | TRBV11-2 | TGTGCCAGCAGCCCCAGGGAGGGGAGCTCCTATAATTCACCCCTCCACTTT | CASSPREGSSYNSPLHF
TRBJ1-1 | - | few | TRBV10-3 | TGTGCCATCTCGCAGGGGACGAACACTGAAGCTTTCTTT | CAISQGTNTEAFF
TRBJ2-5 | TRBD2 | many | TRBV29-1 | TGCAGCGTCGCTGCGGAGCGGGAGTGGAAGACCCAGTACTTC | CSVAAEREWKTQYF
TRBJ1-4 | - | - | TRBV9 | TGTGCCAGCAGCCCCACAGCAGCTAATGAAAAACTGTTTTTT | CASSPTAANEKLFF
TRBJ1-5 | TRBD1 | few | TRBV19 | TGTGCCAGTAGTGTCCTCCCCCTAGGACAGGTACGTCAGCCCCAGCATTTT | CASSVLPLGQVRQPQHF